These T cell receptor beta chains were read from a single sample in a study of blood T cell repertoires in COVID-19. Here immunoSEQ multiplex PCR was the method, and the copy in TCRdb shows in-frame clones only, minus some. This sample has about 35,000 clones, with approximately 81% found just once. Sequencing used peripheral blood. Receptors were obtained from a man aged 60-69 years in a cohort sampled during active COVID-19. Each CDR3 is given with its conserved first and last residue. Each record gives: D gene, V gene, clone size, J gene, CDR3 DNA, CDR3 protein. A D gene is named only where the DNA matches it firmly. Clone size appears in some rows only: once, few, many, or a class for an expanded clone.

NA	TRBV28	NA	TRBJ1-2	TGTGCCAGCAGTTTCCAGGGAGGGGACTATGGCTACACCTTC	CASSFQGGDYGYTF
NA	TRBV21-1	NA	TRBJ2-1	TGTGCCAGCAGGACTAGCGGGGGGGCCCCCTACAATGAGCAGTTCTTC	CASRTSGGAPYNEQFF
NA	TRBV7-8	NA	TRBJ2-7	TGTGCCAGCAGCCCCGGACAGATTTTCTCCTACGAGCAGTACTTC	CASSPGQIFSYEQYF
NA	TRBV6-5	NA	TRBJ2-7	TGTGCCAGCAGTTACACAGGGTCGTCCTACGAGCAGTACTTC	CASSYTGSSYEQYF
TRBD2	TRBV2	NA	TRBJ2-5	TGTGCCAGCAGTGCACCACCCCCGGGACTAGCGGGAGGAGAGACCCAGTACTTC	CASSAPPPGLAGGETQYF
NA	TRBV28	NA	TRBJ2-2	TGTGCCAGCAGGTCACCGGGGGTGGGAAAAACCGGGGAGCTGTTTTTT	CASRSPGVGKTGELFF
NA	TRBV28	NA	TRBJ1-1	TGTGCCAGCAGTTTTCAGGGTATGAACACTGAAGCTTTCTTT	CASSFQGMNTEAFF
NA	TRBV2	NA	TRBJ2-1	TGTGCCAGCAGTGAGTGGCGGGGCTACAATGAGCAGTTCTTC	CASSEWRGYNEQFF
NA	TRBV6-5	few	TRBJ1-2	TGTGCCAGCAGCAACGGGGGGGGATTCTATGGCTACACCTTC	CASSNGGGFYGYTF
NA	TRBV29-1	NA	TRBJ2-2	TGCAGCGTTCTCGGGAGGGAGCTGTTTTTT	CSVLGRELFF